Shown below are 12 T cell receptor beta chains from a single sample sequenced in a study of T cells in Graves' hyperthyroidism and ophthalmopathy. There were TCR beta CDR3 regions amplified from RNA transcripts. The HTBI primer set was used in a first-round RT-PCR of the TCR CDR3. From the multiplex PCR reads, TCRdb called clonotypes with MiXCR, one entry per CDR3 protein. This table has more than 500,000 distinct CDR3 sequences, 15% to 20% appearing once. Sequencing input: blood. Source of these receptors: a woman in her twenties or thirties with Graves' hyperthyroidism.

The chain recombines TRBV6-1 with TRBJ1-4; 8 nucleotides line up with TRBD1. This CDR3 is built from 16 residues. The J segment lost 0 bases and the V segment lost 5 bases, leaving 5 bases of the junction unmatched. Looked up from germline, CDR1 is MNHNS and CDR2 is SASEGT. The CDR3 reads CASSQIQGATNEKLFF. In DNA form, the CDR3 reads TGTGCCAGCAGTCAAATACAGGGGGCAACTAATGAAAAACTGTTTTTT.

This clonotype has at least ten counts. This chain uses TRBV20-1 with TRBJ1-2; D gene ambiguous. CDR1 is DFQATT, CDR2 SNEGSKA, per germline (reference sequence). The CDR3 totals 14 residues. The V end was cut by 3 bases, the J end by 4 bases, with 15 bases between. In nucleotides, the CDR3 is TGCAGTGCTAGGGCACAAGAGGAGGTCTATGGCTACACCTTC. Its protein is CSARAQEEVYGYTF.

The chain carries TRBV7-2 and TRBJ1-3; the D is unclear. The CDR3 loop spans 13 amino acids. Trimming took 4 bases from V and 4 from J, leaving 8 bases between them. In germline, CDR1 is SGHTA, CDR2 FQGNSA. The CDR3 loop reads CASSWEIGNTIYF. In DNA form, the CDR3 reads TGTGCCAGCAGCTGGGAAATCGGAAACACCATATATTTT. Drawing the rest from reference TRBV7-2 and TRBJ1-3, the complete variable domain is GAGVSQSPSNKVTEKGKDVELRCDPISGHTALYWYRQSLGQGLEFLIYFQGNSAPDKSGLPSDRFSAERTGGSVSTLTIQRTQQEDSAVYLCASSWEIGNTIYFGEGSWLTVV.

This clonotype was seen repeatedly, ten times or more. V gene TRBV2 combines with J gene TRBJ2-2, with D possibly being TRBD1 (6 bases). CDR1 is SNHLY, CDR2 FYNNEI, per germline. The CDR3 sequence is 15 residues long. With 8 bases removed from V and 2 bases from J, the gap between germline ends came to 15 bases. The chain's CDR3 is CASRLRDINTGELFF. The DNA of the CDR3 is TGTGCCAGCCGCTTAAGGGACATTAACACCGGGGAGCTGTTTTTT.

This clonotype was counted a few times. The chain is built from TRBV7-9 and TRBJ1-2; D is undetermined. This CDR3 is 14 amino acids long. Trimming took off 5 bases at V and 3 bases at J, with 13 bases between the two ends. Germline V gives CDR1 SEHNR, CDR2 FQNEAQ (reference sequence). The CDR3 nucleotides read TGTGCCAGCAGCCAGAGACGTCTGGACTATGGCTACACCTTC. Translation gives CASSQRRLDYGYTF.

This chain connects TRBV11-3 to TRBJ1-1; possibly TRBD1 for D (6 bases). V dropped 6 bases and J dropped 10 bases, with 21 bases sitting between them. The CDR3 totals 14 residues. Germline V gene lookup returns CDR1 SGHNT and CDR2 YENEEA. This CDR3 reads CASREGKGVFGAFF. The CDR3 DNA sequence: TGTGCCAGCAGGGAGGGGAAGGGGGTGTTCGGAGCTTTCTTT.

This clonotype has a count of ten or more. The V and J genes are TRBV5-1 and TRBJ2-7; D is perhaps TRBD1 (5 bases). The CDR3 has 13 amino acids. Germline V gives CDR1 SGHRS, CDR2 YFSETQ. V lost 2 bases and J 5 bases, leaving 11 bases between the germline ends. The CDR3 DNA reads as TGCGCCAGCAGCTTTCCAGGGTTGGACGAGCAGTACTTC. Translating it yields CASSFPGLDEQYF.

This clonotype turned up a few times. The junction departs from germline at one end; a sequencing error may be responsible. The V and J genes are TRBV12-5 and TRBJ1-2, with no clear D. This CDR3 is 13 amino acids long. Germline V gene lookup returns CDR1 LGHNT and CDR2 FRNRAP. In DNA, the CDR3 is TGTGCTGGTGGTTTTGAAGCTAACTATGGCTACACCTTC. Encoded protein: CAGGFEANYGYTF.

This clonotype showed up just a few times. The CDR3: CASIAGTSAINEQFF. The CDR3 region has the DNA TGTGCCAGCATCGCCGGGACTAGCGCTATAAATGAGCAGTTCTTC. The chain uses TRBV28 and TRBJ2-1; 10 nucleotides match TRBD2. Losses at the gene ends were 7 bases for V and 7 bases for J; bases not matched to a gene: 10. Germline V gene lookup returns CDR1 MDHEN and CDR2 SYDVKM. CDR3 length: 15 amino acids.

This clonotype has just a few counts. V gene TRBV11-3 combines with J gene TRBJ2-1; a weak D match, TRBD2 (5 bases). CDR1 is SGHNT and CDR2 is YENEEA in the germline V gene. This CDR3 is built from 13 residues. The germline V and J ends were trimmed by 0 bases and 7 bases, with 7 bases remaining between them. In nucleotides, the CDR3 is TGTGCCAGCAGCTTAGAAACGGGGAATGAGCAGTTCTTC. It codes for CASSLETGNEQFF.

Here the CDR3 reads CSVVLKANEKLFF. The CDR3 DNA follows: TGCAGCGTTGTGCTGAAGGCTAATGAAAAACTGTTTTTT. The V call is TRBV29-1, the J call TRBJ1-4, with unresolved D. This CDR3 has 13 amino acids. Germline values: CDR1 SQVTM, CDR2 ANQGSEA. The V end lost 4 bases, the J end lost 3 bases, and 9 bases lay between the germline ends.

This clonotype came up many times. This chain connects TRBV7-3 to TRBJ2-3; 10 nucleotides align to TRBD2. J was trimmed by 5 bases and V by 3 bases; bases with no gene match: 11. The CDR3 loop spans 17 amino acids. Germline lookup yields CDR1 SGHTA and CDR2 FQGTGA. The CDR3 DNA follows: TGTGCCAGCAGCTTCCTCTCAGCGGGAGGGCCTCAAGATACGCAGTATTTT. Translating it yields CASSFLSAGGPQDTQYF.